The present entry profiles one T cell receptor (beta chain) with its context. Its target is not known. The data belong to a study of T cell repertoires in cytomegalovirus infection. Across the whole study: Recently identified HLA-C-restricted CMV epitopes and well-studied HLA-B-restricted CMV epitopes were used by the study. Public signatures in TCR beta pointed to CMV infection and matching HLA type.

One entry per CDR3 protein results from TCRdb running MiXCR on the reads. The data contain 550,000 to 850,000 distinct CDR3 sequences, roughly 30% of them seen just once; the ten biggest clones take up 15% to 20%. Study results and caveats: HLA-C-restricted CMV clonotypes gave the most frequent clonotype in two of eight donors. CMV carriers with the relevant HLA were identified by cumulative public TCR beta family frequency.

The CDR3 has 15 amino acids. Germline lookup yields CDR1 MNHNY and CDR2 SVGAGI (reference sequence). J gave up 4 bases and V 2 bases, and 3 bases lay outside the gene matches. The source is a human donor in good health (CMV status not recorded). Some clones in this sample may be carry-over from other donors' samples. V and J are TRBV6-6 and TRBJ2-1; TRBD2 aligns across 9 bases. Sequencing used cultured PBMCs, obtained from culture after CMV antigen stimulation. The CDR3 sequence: CASSYLAGTYNEQFF. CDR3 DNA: TGTGCCAGCAGTTACCTAGCGGGAACTTACAATGAGCAGTTCTTC.